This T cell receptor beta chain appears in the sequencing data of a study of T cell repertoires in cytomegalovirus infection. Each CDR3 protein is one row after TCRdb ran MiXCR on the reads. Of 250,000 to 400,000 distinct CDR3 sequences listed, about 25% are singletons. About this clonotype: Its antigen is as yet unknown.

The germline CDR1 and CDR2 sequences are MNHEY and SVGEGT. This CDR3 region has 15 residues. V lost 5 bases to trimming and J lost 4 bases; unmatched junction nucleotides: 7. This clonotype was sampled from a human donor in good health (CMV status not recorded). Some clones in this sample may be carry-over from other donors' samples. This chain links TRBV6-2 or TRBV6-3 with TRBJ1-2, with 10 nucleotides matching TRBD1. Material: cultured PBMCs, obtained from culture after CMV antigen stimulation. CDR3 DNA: TGTGCCAGCAGTGCCCCGGGACAGGGGACCTATGGCTACACCTTC. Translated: CASSAPGQGTYGYTF.